This entry describes one TCR beta chain. TCRdb's table, derived via immunoSEQ multiplex PCR, lists solely in-frame clones and lacks some. There are approximately 50,000 clones in the sample; nearly 80% occur only once, and 2% to 3% lies in the top ten. These data belong to a study of OX40 agonist ivuxolimab in advanced cancers. Unmatched junction bases numbered 3, after V lost 5 bases and J lost 5 bases. The CDR3 contains 13 residues. Germline CDR1 reads MNHNY; CDR2 reads SVGAGI (reference sequence). This receptor was identified in an adult with an advanced solid tumor such as melanoma, head and neck, liver or kidney cancer. This material consisted of CD4+ or CD8+ T cells sorted from blood, taken in a trial of the OX40 agonist ivuxolimab. This chain uses TRBV6-6 with TRBJ1-5, with TRBD1 matching over 7 bases. CDR3 bases: TGTGCCAGCAGTACACAGGGGTATCAGCCCCAGCATTTT. Translated, it gives CASSTQGYQPQHF.